These 30 T cell receptor beta chains came from one sample sequenced in a study of T-cell memory formation after mild COVID-19. TCRdb reprocessed the 5' RACE reads with MiXCR, giving one entry per CDR3 protein. The sample holds about 560,000 distinct CDR3 sequences, approximately 15% seen once. The sample consisted of PBMCs or a T cell subset sorted from them (not recorded which). Receptors were obtained from an adult woman who had mild COVID-19 (a few samples of this study predate the infection). Cell type and time point are not known.

This clonotype was observed many times. The chain carries TRBV11-2 and TRBJ2-3; possibly TRBD1 for D (5 bases). The CDR3 is made up of 15 amino acids. The germline V gene has CDR1 SGHAT and CDR2 FQNNGV. V lost 1 base to trimming and J lost 0 bases, with 8 bases between them. CDR3 sequence reads: CASSLATASTDTQYF. CDR3 in DNA: TGTGCCAGCAGCTTAGCGACAGCTAGCACAGATACGCAGTATTTT.

The rearrangement joins TRBV7-9 to TRBJ1-4; D is undetermined. The CDR3 sequence is 16 residues long. Germline-derived CDR1 and CDR2 are SEHNR and FQNEAQ (reference sequence). V was cut by 1 base and J by 4 bases, with 13 bases left in between. The CDR3 sequence is CASSLGVGLDNEKLFF. CDR3 bases: TGTGCCAGCAGCTTAGGGGTCGGACTCGATAATGAAAAACTGTTTTTT.

This chain uses TRBV20-1 with TRBJ2-3; 7 nucleotides line up with TRBD1. The CDR3 consists of 22 residues. Germline V gene sequence: CDR1 DFQATT, CDR2 SNEGSKA (reference sequence). J gave up 2 bases and V 1 base, and 27 bases lay outside the gene matches. CDR3 in DNA: TGCAGTGCTAGAGCGGAAGGGGAAGGACAGGTGGCCTTTATTTCGGTCACAGATACGCAGTATTTT. Residues: CSARAEGEGQVAFISVTDTQYF.

This clonotype was found a few times. This chain connects TRBV7-9 to TRBJ2-7, with TRBD2 matching over 10 bases. In germline, CDR1 is SEHNR, CDR2 FQNEAQ (reference sequence). The CDR3 extends over 17 amino acids. V lost 5 bases to trimming and J lost 0 bases; unmatched junction nucleotides: 10. CDR3 nucleotide sequence: TGTGCCAGCAGCCCTTGGGTAGCGGGAGGACCCTCCTACGAGCAGTACTTC. As protein: CASSPWVAGGPSYEQYF.

This clonotype turned up a few times. The chain employs TRBV4-1 and TRBJ2-3; D might be TRBD2 (6 bases). Trimming removed 1 base from V and 1 base from J, with 12 bases in between. From germline, CDR1 is MGHRA and CDR2 YSYEKL. The CDR3 totals 16 residues. CDR3 loop: CASSQVPSGRTDTQYF. The CDR3 region has the DNA TGCGCCAGCAGCCAAGTACCGAGCGGGCGCACAGATACGCAGTATTTT.

This rearrangement joins TRBV4-1 to TRBJ2-3, with TRBD1 matching over 9 bases. The V and J ends lost 5 bases and 6 bases, in that order; junction bases with no gene match: 18. The CDR3 loop spans 18 amino acids. The germline CDR1 and CDR2 sequences are MGHRA and YSYEKL. CDR3 in amino acids: CASSDTSGQGNVVDTQYF. The CDR3 nucleotides are TGCGCCAGCAGCGATACTTCAGGACAGGGGAATGTAGTGGATACGCAGTATTTT.

This sequence joins TRBV19 and TRBJ2-7; the D is unclear. Trimming took off 3 bases at V and 5 bases at J, with 8 bases between the two ends. The CDR3 length is 12 residues. Germline lookup yields CDR1 LNHDA and CDR2 SQIVND (reference sequence). CDR3 amino acids: CASSIGTDEQYF. The CDR3 DNA follows: TGTGCCAGTAGTATTGGAACCGACGAGCAGTACTTC.

This clonotype occurred many times. The chain has TRBV10-3 and TRBJ2-5; 8 nucleotides agree with TRBD2. This CDR3 is 15 amino acids long. V was clipped by 3 bases and J by 5 bases; unmatched bases: 8. The V gene's germline CDR1 is ENHRY and CDR2 SYGVKD. The CDR3 region has the DNA TGTGCCATCAGTGAACAGCGGGGGCCGGGGGAGACCCAGTACTTC. Translating gives CAISEQRGPGETQYF.

This clonotype turned up a few times. V and J are TRBV2 and TRBJ2-1, with no clear D. The germline V and J ends were trimmed by 8 bases and 4 bases, with 15 bases remaining between them. This CDR3 has 14 residues. From germline, CDR1 is SNHLY and CDR2 FYNNEI. CDR3 DNA: TGTGCCAGCTCCGACCGGCTCGGGTACAATGAGCAGTTCTTC. This translates into CASSDRLGYNEQFF.

The chain recombines TRBV18 with TRBJ2-1; D perhaps matches TRBD1 (5 bases). There are 15 residues in the CDR3. V lost 1 base to trimming and J lost 4 bases, with 11 bases between them. Germline V gene data show CDR1 as KGHSH and CDR2 as LQKENI. The CDR3 region is CASSPRQKNYNEQFF. The CDR3 nucleotides are TGTGCCAGCTCACCACGACAGAAAAATTACAATGAGCAGTTCTTC.

This clonotype has a count of ten or more. The chain is built from TRBV5-1 and TRBJ2-1; D remains unclear. Germline V CDR1 and CDR2: SGHRS, YFSETQ. V was clipped by 0 bases and J by 7 bases, with 5 bases between them. This CDR3 has 12 amino acids. Here the CDR3 DNA reads TGCGCCAGCAGCTTGGACTGGAATGAGCAGTTCTTC. It translates to CASSLDWNEQFF.

The chain links TRBV29-1 to TRBJ2-7, with 8 bases that match TRBD1. The CDR3 spans 16 residues. V was clipped by 4 bases and J by 0 bases; unmatched bases: 11. Germline V gene data show CDR1 as SQVTM and CDR2 as ANQGSEA. The chain's CDR3 is CSVVAPGQVSSYEQYF. CDR3 in DNA: TGCAGCGTTGTCGCCCCGGGACAGGTCAGCTCCTACGAGCAGTACTTC.

The sample holds a few counts of this clonotype. It is unclear where the CDR3 begins or ends on the DNA, so no DNA is shown, and the CDR3 is as TCRdb lists it. This rearrangement joins TRBV6-1 to TRBJ2-1; TRBD2, the D gene given by the table, was not confirmed from the DNA. Termini included, the CDR3 measures 16 amino acids. Germline V gene data show CDR1 as MNHNS and CDR2 as SASEGT. CDR3 loop: CASSTSGLAGFNEQFF.

This clonotype has a handful of counts. The rearrangement joins TRBV7-2 to TRBJ2-7; D possibly corresponds to TRBD2 (5 bases). This CDR3 is built from 14 residues. V lost 10 bases, J lost 4 bases, and 20 bases lay in between. Germline loops: CDR1 SGHTA, CDR2 FQGNSA. The CDR3 coding sequence is TGTGCCACCCTCCGGGCCCTGGAGGATTACGAGCAGTACTTC. This codes for CATLRALEDYEQYF.

V and J are TRBV2 and TRBJ1-5, with TRBD1 as a possible D gene (6 bases). Trimming cost V 8 bases and J 3 bases, with 14 bases left between them. This CDR3 comprises 14 residues. The germline gives CDR1 SNHLY, CDR2 FYNNEI. CDR3 amino acids: CASEGGENNQPQHF. CDR3 nucleotide sequence: TGTGCCAGCGAAGGGGGGGAGAACAATCAGCCCCAGCATTTT.

Ten or more counts support this clonotype. The chain has TRBV7-2 and TRBJ1-1; the match to TRBD1 covers 7 bases. V gave up 5 bases and J gave up 8 bases; unmatched junction bases: 8. This CDR3 has 13 residues. Germline V gene lookup returns CDR1 SGHTA and CDR2 FQGNSA. The CDR3 DNA sequence: TGTGCCAGCAGCCCCGACAGGGTGCAGGAAGCTTTCTTT. It encodes CASSPDRVQEAFF.

The chain uses TRBV19 and TRBJ2-7; TRBD1 agrees at 10 bases. The CDR3 spans 16 residues. With 6 bases clipped from V and 5 bases from J, the junction kept 13 bases outside the gene matches. Germline V gives CDR1 LNHDA, CDR2 SQIVND (reference sequence). The DNA of the CDR3 is TGTGCCAGTAGACCTGGAGGGAGACAGGGGGCCAACGAGCAGTACTTC. Protein sequence: CASRPGGRQGANEQYF.

This clonotype was picked up a small number of times. The chain couples TRBV6-2 or TRBV6-3 to TRBJ2-1; 7 positions agree with TRBD1. The J segment lost 9 bases and the V segment lost 5 bases, leaving 10 bases of the junction unmatched. Germline V CDR1 and CDR2: MNHEY, SVGEGT. The CDR3 runs 14 residues. CDR3 sequence (DNA): TGTGCCAGCAGTCACCTAGACAGGGTGGGTGAGCAGTTCTTC. This encodes CASSHLDRVGEQFF.

Only one count was recorded for this clonotype. The V gene is TRBV5-4, the J gene TRBJ1-4; TRBD1 might be the D (6 bases). V was shortened by 4 bases and J by 7 bases, with 17 bases between the two germline ends. The CDR3 length is 15 residues. Germline CDR1 and CDR2: SGHNT and YYREEE (reference sequence). CDR3 region: CASSQTGVGAEKLFF. The CDR3, as DNA: TGTGCCAGCAGCCAGACAGGAGTAGGGGCTGAAAAACTGTTTTTT.

A word on this clonotype: Relative to the germline gene, one junction end is altered; a read error may explain this. V usage is TRBV3-1 and J usage is TRBJ1-4; D gene unclear. The CDR3 loop spans 11 amino acids. CDR1 is LGHDT, CDR2 YNNKEL, per germline (reference sequence). CDR3: CASSRVGKMFF. The CDR3 DNA is TGTGCCAGCAGCCGAGTGGGAAAAATGTTTTTT.

The CDR3 DNA sequence: TGTGCCAGCAGCTCCGCGTTCACAGATACGCAGTATTTT. Residues: CASSSAFTDTQYF. The chain links TRBV7-9 to TRBJ2-3; D call uncertain. The CDR3 is 13 residues long. Trimming shortened V by 4 bases and J by 2 bases, and 7 bases separated the two germline ends. Germline V gene sequence: CDR1 SEHNR, CDR2 FQNEAQ (reference sequence).

The table lists this clonotype with a count of one. V usage is TRBV2 and J usage is TRBJ1-2; no clear D gene. Trimming removed 6 bases at V and 3 bases at J, with 11 bases between. The CDR3 has 13 amino acids. Germline assignment: CDR1 SNHLY and CDR2 FYNNEI. In nucleotides, the CDR3 is TGTGCCAGCAGGGCTAGGACGGACTATGGCTACACCTTC. It is translated as CASRARTDYGYTF.

This clonotype occurred a few times. The J gene is TRBJ2-5, the V gene TRBV7-8, with TRBD1 matching over 8 bases. J lost 5 bases, V lost 3 bases, and 14 bases had no gene match. The CDR3 loop spans 17 amino acids. Germline V CDR1 and CDR2: SGHVS, FQNEAQ. The CDR3 DNA follows: TGTGCCAGCAGCTTCTCGGGGCGAGGACAGGGCGGGGAGACCCAGTACTTC. Its protein product is CASSFSGRGQGGETQYF.

This chain uses TRBV19 with TRBJ2-7; TRBD2 matches 8 bases. This CDR3 is built from 19 residues. CDR1 and CDR2 (germline): LNHDA, SQIVND (reference sequence). With 9 bases clipped from V and 1 base from J, the junction kept 23 bases outside the gene matches. The CDR3 nucleotides are TGTGCCAGCCGTGGGAGGGCGGTAGCGGGATCGGGATTATCCTACGAGCAGTACTTC. Its translation is CASRGRAVAGSGLSYEQYF.

This clonotype appeared a few times. The V gene is TRBV7-9, the J gene TRBJ2-2; TRBD2 might be the D (6 bases). The CDR3 totals 19 residues. V lost 2 bases and J lost 5, with 24 bases in between. Germline CDR1 SEHNR, CDR2 FQNEAQ (reference sequence). The CDR3 protein is CASSLKALATGIGTGELFF. For the CDR3, the DNA is TGTGCCAGCAGCTTAAAGGCTCTAGCGACGGGGATTGGTACCGGGGAGCTGTTTTTT. Using reference TRBV7-9 and TRBJ2-2 for the parts outside the CDR3, the full variable domain is DTGVSQNPRHKITKRGQNVTFRCDPISEHNRLYWYRQTLGQGPEFLTYFQNEAQLEKSRLLSDRFSAERPKGSFSTLEIQRTEQGDSAMYLCASSLKALATGIGTGELFFGEGSRLTVL.

The table lists this clonotype with a few counts. An end of the junction differs from the germline gene, which may be a read error. This chain uses TRBV18 with TRBJ1-6, with D possibly being TRBD1 (5 bases). Germline-derived CDR1 and CDR2 are KGHSH and LQKENI. The CDR3 has 11 amino acids. The CDR3 DNA reads as TGTGCCAGCTCACCACCGGGACTAAGGCCTTTT. Residues: CASSPPGLRPF.

This clonotype was detected a few times. The chain carries TRBV5-5 and TRBJ1-2; no definite D call. This CDR3 is built from 14 residues. V gave up 6 bases and J gave up 3 bases, with 15 bases separating them. Germline V gene sequence: CDR1 SGHKS, CDR2 YYEKEE (reference sequence). The CDR3 DNA reads TGTGCCAGCACCTCCGGCCGATCTGACTATGGCTACACCTTC. Encoded protein: CASTSGRSDYGYTF.

The chain has TRBV5-1 and TRBJ1-2; 9 nucleotides align to TRBD1. V lost 2 bases and J lost 3; bases outside the gene matches: 8. The CDR3 spans 16 residues. Per germline, CDR1 SGHRS and CDR2 YFSETQ. The DNA of the CDR3 is TGCGCCAGCAGCTTCAGGGGGACAGGGTTGGACTATGGCTACACCTTC. This sequence encodes CASSFRGTGLDYGYTF. The full variable domain, rest sourced from reference TRBV5-1 and TRBJ1-2, is KAGVTQTPRYLIKTRGQQVTLSCSPISGHRSVSWYQQTPGQGLQFLFEYFSETQRNKGNFPGRFSGRQFSNSRSEMNVSTLELGDSALYLCASSFRGTGLDYGYTFGSGTRLTVV.

This clonotype turned up a few times. The chain joins TRBV7-9 to TRBJ2-5; D ambiguous. Germline CDR1 SEHNR, CDR2 FQNEAQ (reference sequence). The V and J ends lost 5 bases and 2 bases respectively, with 9 bases between them. The CDR3 runs 13 residues. The CDR3 here is CASSRGWQETQYF. The DNA of the CDR3 is TGTGCCAGCAGCCGTGGGTGGCAAGAGACCCAGTACTTC.

This clonotype was found a few times. The rearrangement links TRBV9 to TRBJ2-1; a possible D gene is TRBD2 (6 bases). The V end was cut by 0 bases, the J end by 4 bases, with 17 bases between. Germline loops: CDR1 SGDLS, CDR2 YYNGEE. The CDR3 has 17 amino acids. CDR3 sequence reads: CASSVADAPGGYNEQFF. CDR3 nucleotide sequence: TGTGCCAGCAGCGTAGCTGATGCACCTGGGGGGTACAATGAGCAGTTCTTC.